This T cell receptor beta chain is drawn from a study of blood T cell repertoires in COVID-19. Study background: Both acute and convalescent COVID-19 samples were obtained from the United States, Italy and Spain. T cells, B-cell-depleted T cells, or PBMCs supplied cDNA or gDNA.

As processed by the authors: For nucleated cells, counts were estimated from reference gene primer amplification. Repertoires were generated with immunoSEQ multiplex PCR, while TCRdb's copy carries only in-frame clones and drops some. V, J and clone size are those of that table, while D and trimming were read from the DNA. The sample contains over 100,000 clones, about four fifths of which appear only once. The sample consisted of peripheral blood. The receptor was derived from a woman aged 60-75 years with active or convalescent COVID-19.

CDR3 protein: CASSEARLRGTIYF. CDR3 nucleotides: TGTGCCAGCAGTGAAGCGCGGCTCCGCGGCACCATATATTTT. The chain combines TRBV2 with TRBJ1-3; D ambiguous. V shed 0 bases and J shed 9 bases, with 12 bases lying between them. Germline CDR1 reads SNHLY; CDR2 reads FYNNEI. The CDR3 spans 14 residues. Full variable domain (missing parts from reference TRBV2 and TRBJ1-3): EPEVTQTPSHQVTQMGQEVILRCVPISNHLYFYWYRQILGQKVEFLVSFYNNEISEKSEIFDDQFSVERPDGSNFTLKIRSTKLEDSAMYFCASSEARLRGTIYFGEGSWLTVV.